One and the same sample provided the 32 T cell receptor beta chains below, sequenced in a study of beta chain features in type 1 diabetes. Every bit of the isolated RNA underwent reverse transcription, so sequencing read expressed TCRB transcripts. TCRdb's table, derived via immunoSEQ multiplex PCR, lists solely in-frame clones and lacks some. The data hold under 400,000 clones, with 10% to 15% observed a single time. Sequencing was performed on naive CD4+ T cells from blood. Receptors originate from a man between 18 and 35 years old in good health.

This clone occurred a few times. The V and J genes are TRBV4-3 and TRBJ1-2; a possible D gene is TRBD1 (6 bases). This CDR3 has 18 residues. Trimming took 4 bases from V and 6 from J, leaving 27 bases between them. Germline V gene lookup returns CDR1 LGHNA and CDR2 YSLEER. The CDR3 spells CASSPETGYQNQLNGYTF. The DNA for the CDR3 is TGCGCCAGCAGCCCAGAGACAGGTTACCAAAACCAGCTCAATGGCTACACCTTC.

The chain recombines TRBV7-9 with TRBJ1-5; 7 bases are a match to TRBD1. Germline CDR1 reads SEHNR; CDR2 reads FQNEAQ (reference sequence). The CDR3 runs 14 residues. Trimming cost V 5 bases and J 4 bases; bases outside gene matches: 5. The CDR3 sequence: CASSLDRANQPQHF. The CDR3 DNA is TGTGCCAGCAGCCTCGACAGGGCAAATCAGCCCCAGCATTTT. The full variable domain, in which reference TRBV7-9 and TRBJ1-5 provide the parts outside the CDR3, is DTGVSQNPRHKITKRGQNVTFRCDPISEHNRLYWYRQTLGQGPEFLTYFQNEAQLEKSRLLSDRFSAERPKGSFSTLEIQRTEQGDSAMYLCASSLDRANQPQHFGDGTRLSIL.

The chain has TRBV7-6 and TRBJ2-7; possibly TRBD1 for D (6 bases). Germline loops: CDR1 SGHVS, CDR2 FNYEAQ. V was trimmed by 5 bases and J by 2 bases, leaving 13 bases between them. The length of the CDR3 is 14 residues. CDR3 coding DNA: TGTGCCAGCAGCGAGCAGGGACAAGCCTACGAGCAGTACTTC. It encodes CASSEQGQAYEQYF. Full variable domain (rest looked up from reference TRBV7-6 and TRBJ2-7): GAGVSQSPRYKVTKRGQDVALRCDPISGHVSLYWYRQALGQGPEFLTYFNYEAQQDKSGLPNDRFSAERPEGSISTLTIQRTEQRDSAMYRCASSEQGQAYEQYFGPGTRLTVT.

This clone has a handful of counts. CDR3 amino acids: CASSSTGTDQPPNTGELFF. The CDR3 nucleotides are TGCGCCAGCAGCTCGACCGGGACAGATCAACCCCCGAACACCGGGGAGCTGTTTTTT. The V and J genes are TRBV5-1 and TRBJ2-2; 7 bases line up with TRBD1. Germline-derived CDR1 and CDR2 are SGHRS and YFSETQ. The CDR3 is 19 residues long. V gave up 3 bases and J gave up 0 bases; unmatched junction bases: 14. Drawing the rest from reference TRBV5-1 and TRBJ2-2, the complete variable domain is KAGVTQTPRYLIKTRGQQVTLSCSPISGHRSVSWYQQTPGQGLQFLFEYFSETQRNKGNFPGRFSGRQFSNSRSEMNVSTLELGDSALYLCASSSTGTDQPPNTGELFFGEGSRLTVL.

V is TRBV30 and J is TRBJ1-1; maybe TRBD1 (6 bases). V was clipped by 3 bases and J by 4 bases, with 12 bases between them. This CDR3 has 13 amino acids. Per germline, CDR1 GTSNPN and CDR2 SVGIG (reference sequence). CDR3 nucleotides: TGTGCCTGGAGGACAGGAGTGGCCACTGAAGCTTTCTTT. Residues: CAWRTGVATEAFF.

The chain is built from TRBV4-3 and TRBJ2-3, with 9 bases fitting TRBD2. Per the germline V gene, CDR1 is LGHNA and CDR2 is YSLEER. V shed 1 base, J shed 1 base, and the junction held 12 bases outside the gene matches. This CDR3 region has 19 residues. The CDR3 bases are TGCGCCAGCAGCCAAGGGTCTGCGGGAGGGCCTCTTGGCACAGATACGCAGTATTTT. Its protein is CASSQGSAGGPLGTDTQYF.

The chain joins TRBV7-9 to TRBJ1-4, with 8 nucleotides matching TRBD1. Germline loops: CDR1 SEHNR, CDR2 FQNEAQ (reference sequence). This CDR3 is 17 amino acids long. V gave up 3 bases and J gave up 0 bases; unmatched junction bases: 6. CDR3 sequence reads: CASSFWGQVATNEKLFF. The CDR3 DNA follows: TGTGCCAGCAGCTTCTGGGGACAGGTCGCAACTAATGAAAAACTGTTTTTT.

This chain uses TRBV11-3 with TRBJ1-1; TRBD1 matches at 8 bases. In germline, CDR1 is SGHNT, CDR2 YENEEA. After removal of 4 bases from V and 1 base from J, the junction contained 5 bases not matched to a gene. CDR3 length equals 15 residues. The CDR3 sequence is CASSSSGTGNTEAFF. The CDR3 DNA follows: TGTGCCAGCAGCTCTTCCGGGACAGGGAACACTGAAGCTTTCTTT.

The genes are TRBV6-1 and TRBJ1-1; TRBD1 matches 7 bases. The CDR3 extends over 14 amino acids. Germline assignment: CDR1 MNHNS and CDR2 SASEGT. J gave up 4 bases and V 7 bases, and 9 bases lay outside the gene matches. CDR3 DNA sequence: TGTGCCAGCAACCGGGACGCAGGGGGCACTGAAGCTTTCTTT. This codes for CASNRDAGGTEAFF.

This clone was counted between two and nine times. An end of the junction differs from the germline gene, which may be a read error. The chain is built from TRBV20-1 and TRBJ2-1; 9 positions agree with TRBD2. The CDR3 sequence is 11 residues long. Germline CDR1 DFQATT, CDR2 SNEGSKA (reference sequence). CDR3 sequence: CSAPFSGGRIF. For the CDR3, the DNA is TGCAGTGCCCCGTTTAGCGGGGGAAGGATCTTC.

This clone was observed a handful of times. The genes are TRBV7-2 and TRBJ1-5, with a possible D match to TRBD1 (5 bases). The CDR3 has 15 residues. Per germline, CDR1 SGHTA and CDR2 FQGNSA. Trimming removed 1 base from V and 3 bases from J, with 10 bases in between. The CDR3 bases are TGTGCCAGCAGCTTAGAAGGGGCTTACAATCAGCCCCAGCATTTT. Encoded protein: CASSLEGAYNQPQHF.

The chain carries TRBV5-5 and TRBJ1-5; D may be TRBD1 (5 bases). The germline CDR1 and CDR2 sequences are SGHKS and YYEKEE (reference sequence). V was trimmed by 4 bases and J by 2 bases, leaving 10 bases between them. This CDR3 has 14 residues. CDR3 region: CASSLWGGNQPQHF. CDR3 nucleotide sequence: TGTGCCAGCAGCCTCTGGGGGGGCAATCAGCCCCAGCATTTT.

This clone has only a few counts. The chain links TRBV7-2 to TRBJ2-7; D call uncertain. The CDR3 contains 13 residues. CDR1 SGHTA and CDR2 FQGNSA come from the germline V gene. Trimming pared 3 bases from V and 2 bases from J, leaving 8 bases between. CDR3 sequence (DNA): TGTGCCAGCAGCTTCACACAGACCTACGAGCAGTACTTC. This sequence encodes CASSFTQTYEQYF.

The chain links TRBV29-1 to TRBJ2-5; 7 bases are shared with TRBD1. With V trimmed by 5 bases and J by 2 bases, 5 bases remained unmatched. CDR3 length: 13 amino acids. Germline CDR1 and CDR2: SQVTM and ANQGSEA. CDR3 bases: TGCAGCGTTAGGCTGGGACAGCAAGAGACCCAGTACTTC. Translation: CSVRLGQQETQYF.

The chain links TRBV4-2 to TRBJ1-1; D is possibly TRBD1 (6 bases). The length of the CDR3 is 18 residues. Trimming pared 3 bases from V and 3 bases from J, leaving 23 bases between. Germline values: CDR1 LGHNA, CDR2 YNFKEQ. The CDR3 loop reads CASSQGFGSGGPDTEAFF. DNA for the CDR3: TGTGCCAGCAGCCAGGGCTTCGGGTCGGGGGGGCCAGACACTGAAGCTTTCTTT.

This clone showed up just a few times. The gene calls are TRBV6-5 and TRBJ2-4, with D uncertain. The V and J ends lost 0 bases and 0 bases respectively, with 6 bases between them. This CDR3 has 15 amino acids. Germline lookup yields CDR1 MNHEY and CDR2 SVGAGI. CDR3 nucleotides: TGTGCCAGCAGTTACTCAGCGCTAGCCAAAAACATTCAGTACTTC. Residues: CASSYSALAKNIQYF.

This clone has only a few counts. The chain couples TRBV4-3 to TRBJ2-3, with TRBD1 as a possible D gene (6 bases). CDR3 length: 15 amino acids. Trimming removed 4 bases from V and 2 bases from J, with 13 bases in between. Germline V gives CDR1 LGHNA, CDR2 YSLEER. Written as DNA, the CDR3 is TGCGCCAGCAGCCGTACACAGGGAGACACAGATACGCAGTATTTT. This codes for CASSRTQGDTDTQYF.

A few counts support this clone. The rearrangement uses TRBV18 and TRBJ2-7, with TRBD1 matching over 9 bases. CDR1 is KGHSH, CDR2 LQKENI, per germline. The CDR3 is 17 amino acids. Trimming cost V 3 bases and J 3 bases; bases outside gene matches: 12. The CDR3 nucleotides are TGTGCCAGCTCACCCCGGATGCCCGGACAGGGGAGCTACGAGCAGTACTTC. Translated, it gives CASSPRMPGQGSYEQYF.

This clone was detected many times. The V call is TRBV4-3, the J call TRBJ2-3; D perhaps matches TRBD2 (5 bases). Germline CDR1 and CDR2: LGHNA and YSLEER. The CDR3 runs to 16 residues. V lost 4 bases and J lost 0, with 14 bases in between. DNA of the CDR3: TGCGCCAGCAGCCGAGGACTCCAGACTAGCACAGATACGCAGTATTTT. Protein product: CASSRGLQTSTDTQYF.

This clone was seen more than once but under ten times. The rearrangement joins TRBV7-3 to TRBJ2-1; 7 nucleotides line up with TRBD2. The CDR3 extends over 13 amino acids. After removal of 2 bases from V and 16 bases from J, the junction contained 11 bases not matched to a gene. Per germline, CDR1 SGHTA and CDR2 FQGTGA. The CDR3 here is CASSLETSPYKFF. The CDR3 DNA reads TGTGCCAGCAGCTTAGAGACTAGCCCGTACAAATTCTTC.

The J gene is TRBJ1-1, the V gene TRBV29-1, with unresolved D. The V gene lost 4 bases and the J gene lost 2 bases, with 8 bases spanning the gap. The V gene's germline CDR1 is SQVTM and CDR2 ANQGSEA. The CDR3 is made up of 12 amino acids. The CDR3 loop is CSVGQTNTEAFF. The CDR3 nucleotides read TGCAGCGTTGGCCAGACAAACACTGAAGCTTTCTTT.

V gene TRBV6-5 combines with J gene TRBJ2-7, with TRBD1 matching 9 bases. The CDR3 covers 15 residues. Trimming at V came to 0 bases and at J to 3 bases, leaving 3 bases not matched to a gene. The germline V gene has CDR1 MNHEY and CDR2 SVGAGI. CDR3 DNA: TGTGCCAGCAGTTACTCAAGGGACAGGGTCTACGAGCAGTACTTC. Protein: CASSYSRDRVYEQYF.

This clone has more than one count but fewer than ten. This chain's CDR3 is CSPNTSGAFF. The CDR3 DNA reads TGCAGCCCGAATACCTCCGGGGCTTTCTTT. This rearrangement joins TRBV20-1 to TRBJ1-1; no firm D call. Looked up from germline, CDR1 is DFQATT and CDR2 is SNEGSKA (reference sequence). CDR3 length equals 10 residues.

The chain is built from TRBV7-2 and TRBJ2-3, with 8 bases matching TRBD2. This CDR3 is built from 13 residues. V trimming: 2 bases; J trimming: 7 bases; junction bases outside the gene matches: 2. Per germline, CDR1 SGHTA and CDR2 FQGNSA. The chain's CDR3 is CASSLSGGNTQYF. Written as DNA, the CDR3 is TGTGCCAGCAGCTTAAGCGGGGGAAATACGCAGTATTTT.

This chain joins TRBV6-5 and TRBJ1-5; 8 bases agree with TRBD1. The germline V gene has CDR1 MNHEY and CDR2 SVGAGI. CDR3 length: 14 amino acids. The V segment lost 4 bases and the J segment 5 bases; nucleotides outside the gene matches: 4. The CDR3 nucleotides are TGTGCCAGCAGTTCAGGACAGGGAGATCAGCCCCAGCATTTT. Protein sequence: CASSSGQGDQPQHF.

With respect to this clone: The same CDR3 is also encoded by other DNA sequences in this sample. The J gene is TRBJ1-1, the V gene TRBV5-1, with D perhaps matching TRBD1 (5 bases). Trimming removed 3 bases at V and 1 base at J, with 7 bases between. The germline gives CDR1 SGHRS, CDR2 YFSETQ. The CDR3 length is 13 residues. CDR3 residues: CASSSQGNTEAFF. CDR3 bases: TGCGCCAGCAGCTCCCAGGGGAACACTGAAGCTTTCTTT.

The V and J genes are TRBV16 and TRBJ1-4; D unresolved. The V end lost 4 bases, the J end lost 4 bases, and 16 bases lay between the germline ends. Germline V CDR1 and CDR2: KGHSY, FQNENV. There are 16 residues in the CDR3. The CDR3 DNA sequence: TGTGCCAGCAGCCCTTTGTCCCGAATACTTAATGAAAAACTGTTTTTT. Translated, it gives CASSPLSRILNEKLFF.

This clone turned up a few times. This chain links TRBV19 with TRBJ2-7, with 8 bases identical to TRBD1. The CDR3 extends over 15 amino acids. With V trimmed by 5 bases and J by 5 bases, 11 bases remained unmatched. Germline V lookup: CDR1 LNHDA, CDR2 SQIVND (reference sequence). The CDR3 DNA reads TGTGCCAGTAGTCCATCCAGGACAGGGTACGACGAGCAGTACTTC. It translates to CASSPSRTGYDEQYF.

V gene TRBV28 combines with J gene TRBJ1-5, with 7 bases lining up with TRBD1. The germline CDR1 and CDR2 sequences are MDHEN and SYDVKM. Trimming removed 6 bases from V and 6 bases from J; junction bases left unmatched: 11. The CDR3 contains 15 residues. In nucleotides, the CDR3 is TGTGCCAGCAGCTTCAGGGGGGCGGGCAGTCAGCCCCAGCATTTT. Protein product: CASSFRGAGSQPQHF.

This clone has only a few counts. The V gene is TRBV5-1, the J gene TRBJ1-4; possible D gene TRBD1, 5 bases. CDR3 length equals 16 residues. Germline lookup yields CDR1 SGHRS and CDR2 YFSETQ. The V end was cut by 0 bases, the J end by 2 bases, with 11 bases between. The CDR3 loop is CASSLAQGSTNEKLFF. CDR3 coding DNA: TGCGCCAGCAGCTTGGCTCAGGGCTCGACTAATGAAAAACTGTTTTTT.

The rearrangement joins TRBV6-4 to TRBJ2-3, with 8 nucleotides matching TRBD1. V was pared by 4 bases and J by 1 base, with 4 bases of the junction left unmatched. CDR1 MRHNA and CDR2 SNTAGT come from the germline V gene. This CDR3 comprises 15 residues. The CDR3 loop reads CASSGQGARTDTQYF. CDR3 nucleotides: TGTGCCAGCAGTGGGCAGGGGGCTCGCACAGATACGCAGTATTTT.

As DNA, the CDR3 is TGTGCCACCAGCAGATTTTTCACAGGGCCTGGCGGAGAGCAGTACTTC. Encoded protein: CATSRFFTGPGGEQYF. The genes are TRBV15 and TRBJ2-7; D is perhaps TRBD1 (6 bases). The CDR3 consists of 16 residues. Germline V gives CDR1 LNHNV, CDR2 YYDKDF (reference sequence). With 2 bases removed from V and 7 bases from J, the gap between germline ends came to 21 bases.